This entry lists 9 T cell receptor beta chains sequenced from one sample in a study of cytomegalovirus exposure and HLA in healthy donors. Researchers ran the PCR with 60 Vbeta and 13 Jbeta primers. Measured with immunoSEQ multiplex PCR; TCRdb has only the in-frame clones, and not every one. The repertoire holds more than 85,000 clones, 60% to 80% seen once, with around 5% in the top ten. Sample: PBMCs. The receptor set was obtained from a woman between 18 and 30 years old in good health and CMV-seropositive.

This clone has just one count. The chain recombines TRBV19 with TRBJ1-5, with TRBD1 identical over 7 bases. V shed 9 bases and J 1 base; nucleotides not matched to a gene: 6. Germline CDR1 and CDR2: LNHDA and SQIVND (reference sequence). This CDR3 is built from 14 residues. The CDR3 is CASGSDRSNQPQHF. The CDR3 bases are TGTGCCAGCGGCTCGGACAGGAGCAATCAGCCCCAGCATTTT.

In regard to this clone: Relative to the germline gene, one junction end is altered; a read error may explain this. Other DNA sequences from this sample encode an identical CDR3 as well. CDR3 in amino acids: CASSSPGLGEKLFF. The CDR3 bases are TGCGCCAGTAGCTCCCCAGGGTTGGGTGAAAAACTGTTTTTT. This chain links TRBV5-1 with TRBJ1-4, with D perhaps matching TRBD1 (5 bases). Germline V gene data show CDR1 as SGHRS and CDR2 as YFSETQ. CDR3 length equals 14 residues.

The chain is built from TRBV25-1 and TRBJ2-7; the D is unclear. The CDR3 consists of 15 residues. Germline CDR1 MGHDK, CDR2 SYGVNS. Trimming took 2 bases from V and 4 from J, leaving 15 bases between them. CDR3 DNA: TGTGCCAGCAGTGAAATGCGCGTCCGATCTTACGAGCAGTACTTC. This translates into CASSEMRVRSYEQYF.

This clone has more than one count but fewer than ten. The chain uses TRBV27 and TRBJ1-5, with D possibly matching TRBD1 (6 bases). Germline-derived CDR1 and CDR2 are MNHEY and SMNVEV (reference sequence). The CDR3 totals 11 residues. Trimming stripped 7 bases from V and 11 bases from J, with 12 bases between. CDR3 protein: CASTPHRAQHF. The CDR3 DNA follows: TGTGCCAGCACCCCCCACAGGGCCCAGCATTTT.

The chain couples TRBV10-3 to TRBJ2-1; 16 bases agree with TRBD2. CDR3 size: 17 residues. Unmatched junction bases numbered 10, after V lost 6 bases and J lost 8 bases. Looked up from germline, CDR1 is ENHRY and CDR2 is SYGVKD. CDR3 in amino acids: CAIRGTSGRAMGDEQFF. As DNA, the CDR3 is TGTGCCATCAGAGGGACTAGCGGGAGGGCCATGGGCGATGAGCAGTTCTTC.

This clone is a singleton in its sample. The chain joins TRBV5-4 to TRBJ2-1, with 8 nucleotides matching TRBD2. After removal of 2 bases from V and 15 bases from J, the junction contained 7 bases not matched to a gene. CDR3 length equals 12 residues. CDR1 is SGHNT and CDR2 is YYREEE in the germline V gene (reference sequence). The CDR3 spells CASSFEGLGWFF. DNA of the CDR3: TGTGCCAGCAGCTTCGAGGGACTAGGTTGGTTCTTC.

The chain employs TRBV7-9 and TRBJ2-5; 8 bases are shared with TRBD1. Judging by the DNA end, TRBJ2-7 fits better; the J call may be wrong. This CDR3 comprises 14 residues. Germline V gives CDR1 SEHNR, CDR2 FQNEAQ (reference sequence). This chain's CDR3 is CASSPQGAFYEQYF. The CDR3 nucleotides are TGTGCCAGCAGCCCTCAGGGGGCATTCTACGAGCAGTACTTC.

This clone occurred a few times. The chain recombines TRBV30 with TRBJ1-1, with D hard to call. Germline CDR1 is GTSNPN and CDR2 is SVGIG (reference sequence). The V and J ends lost 1 base and 11 bases respectively, with 11 bases between them. This CDR3 contains 11 residues. The CDR3 protein is CAWSDPEWAFF. In nucleotides, the CDR3 is TGTGCCTGGAGTGATCCCGAGTGGGCTTTCTTT.

The V gene is TRBV5-1, the J gene TRBJ1-1, with 7 bases fitting TRBD1. CDR3 length: 15 residues. Trimming took 6 bases from V and 7 from J; bases not matched to a gene: 15. Per the germline V gene, CDR1 is SGHRS and CDR2 is YFSETQ. The CDR3 loop is CASNLIETGSSEAFF. The CDR3, as DNA: TGCGCCAGCAACCTTATCGAGACAGGGAGTAGTGAAGCTTTCTTT.